These T cell receptor beta chains were read from a single sample in a study of Ad26.COV2.S vaccination and SARS-CoV-2 variants. TCRdb keeps only in-frame clones here, not all; method: immunoSEQ multiplex PCR. The sample shows about 350,000 clones, around 90% of them seen only once. The sequences come from peripheral blood, collected in a trial of Ad26.COV2.S vaccine versus placebo. All receptors derive from a person aged 18-65 years who received the Ad26.COV2.S COVID-19 vaccine or a placebo. CDR3s include the opening cysteine and the closing phenylalanine or tryptophan. Clone size is stated in some rows and not others, as once, few, many or a class when expanded.

v_call: TRBV7-3
clone_size: .
cdr3_aa: CASSLGMGDEQYF

v_call: TRBV9
clone_size: .
cdr3_aa: CASSPFGTGEETQYF

v_call: TRBV9
clone_size: .
cdr3_aa: CASSVGDRGWNEQFF

v_call: TRBV6-2/TRBV6-3
clone_size: .
cdr3_aa: CASSYSSRGGLDTQYF

v_call: TRBV7-3
clone_size: .
cdr3_aa: CASSLSGISSGNTIYF

v_call: TRBV5-1
clone_size: .
cdr3_aa: CASSLAGSSTEAFF

v_call: TRBV7-9
clone_size: few
cdr3_aa: CASSRGNQPQHF

v_call: TRBV12-5
clone_size: .
cdr3_aa: CASGLPGRSGANVLTF

v_call: TRBV5-1
clone_size: .
cdr3_aa: CASSFFGTTNTEAFF

v_call: TRBV5-6
clone_size: .
cdr3_aa: CASSATGTRSYTF

v_call: TRBV19
clone_size: .
cdr3_aa: CASRQGSYNEQFF

v_call: TRBV2
clone_size: .
cdr3_aa: CASSIHPQEAQYF

v_call: TRBV12-5
clone_size: once
cdr3_aa: CASGQSYGYTF

v_call: TRBV5-5
clone_size: .
cdr3_aa: CASSRQGATNEKLFF

v_call: TRBV3-1/TRBV3-2
clone_size: .
cdr3_aa: CASSQSGTSGTRSSYNEQFF

v_call: TRBV15
clone_size: few
cdr3_aa: CATSRGGGNTIYF

v_call: TRBV24-1
clone_size: .
cdr3_aa: CATSDLRGQSWPGNTIYF

v_call: TRBV7-3
clone_size: .
cdr3_aa: CASSLGDVGGEQYF

v_call: TRBV4-3
clone_size: .
cdr3_aa: CASSQDPGAYSNQPQHF

v_call: TRBV19
clone_size: few
cdr3_aa: CASRIGYGYTF

v_call: TRBV9
clone_size: .
cdr3_aa: CASSSLAGPYEQYF

v_call: TRBV5-6
clone_size: .
cdr3_aa: CASSSDRGLETQYF

v_call: TRBV16
clone_size: .
cdr3_aa: CASSQSRTLNTEAFF

v_call: TRBV3-1/TRBV3-2
clone_size: .
cdr3_aa: CASSQDLRDLRTF